This T cell receptor (beta chain) was observed in a study of blood T cell repertoires in COVID-19. There are 15 residues in the CDR3. The germline V gene encodes CDR1 LNHNV and CDR2 YYDKDF (reference sequence). V dropped 3 bases and J dropped 4 bases, with 15 bases sitting between them. Profiled with immunoSEQ multiplex PCR; TCRdb holds only in-frame clones, not every one. The table shows some 76,000 clones, with 85% to 90% occurring only once. The chain links TRBV15 to TRBJ1-1; a weak D match, TRBD1 (6 bases). The sequence was collected from a man of 80 years or more in a cohort sampled during active COVID-19. The sequenced sample consisted of peripheral blood. The CDR3 loop is CATSRADSKPTEAFF. CDR3 bases: TGTGCCACCAGCAGGGCGGACAGCAAGCCCACTGAAGCTTTCTTT.